This TCR beta chain was sequenced during a study of blood T cell repertoires in COVID-19. Overall study: Nucleic acid was either cDNA or gDNA, and it came from T cells, B-cell-depleted T cells, or PBMCs.

Germline-derived CDR1 and CDR2 are SGHTA and FQGTGA. The CDR3 totals 15 residues. The trim removed 5 bases at V and 4 bases at J, leaving 4 bases unmatched. Some clones are missing from TCRdb's copy, which holds only in-frame ones; the method was immunoSEQ multiplex PCR. The table has around 230,000 clones, around 86% seen once. Sequenced input: peripheral blood. This sequence was found in a woman aged 55-69 years with active or convalescent COVID-19. The rearrangement joins TRBV7-3 to TRBJ2-2; TRBD2 agrees at 10 bases. CDR3 nucleotide sequence: TGTGCCAGCAGCGTTAGCGGGGGGCGCACCGGGGAGCTGTTTTTT. This encodes CASSVSGGRTGELFF. Drawing the rest from reference TRBV7-3 and TRBJ2-2, the complete variable domain is GAGVSQTPSNKVTEKGKYVELRCDPISGHTALYWYRQSLGQGPEFLIYFQGTGAADDSGLPNDRFFAVRPEGSVSTLKIQRTERGDSAVYLCASSVSGGRTGELFFGEGSRLTVL.